This TCR beta chain was captured in a study of T-cell reconstitution after alpha-beta-depleted transplantation in children (dated by TCRdb to 2016 to 2017). Study-level background: The study quantitatively tracked T-cell immune reconstitution after TCRalphabeta/CD19-depleted allogeneic hematopoietic cell transplantation in children using TCR repertoire profiling.

CDR1 and CDR2 (DFQATT, SNEGSKA) derive from the germline V gene (reference sequence). The junction shows trimming of 2 bases on V and 5 bases on J, and the gene matches do not reach 10 bases of it. Counted from cysteine to phenylalanine, this CDR3 has 16 amino acids. Only the CDR3 part of the read is kept: 48 bases, read in frame from the first base. Comments on this clonotype: The antigen it binds to is not known. Nothing much larger sits one base from this clone, and base qualities are not available.

Library preparation employed PCR. The sequencer listed for this sample is Illumina HiSeq 2500. Molecular barcoding was employed in the preparation of TCR libraries, with unique molecular identifiers being used to normalize TCRbeta repertoire quantification. TCRdb reworked the public reads: Q25 trimming with fastp, MiXCR clone assembly, productive beta chains retained. CDR3 protein duplicates are merged, each entry listing the most common genes and DNA. The sample table records 250,000 to 350,000 distinct CDR3 sequences; over 8% of these occur just once. Of the sample, roughly 9.1% is held by the ten largest clones.

The sequenced sample was PBMCs from the stem cell graft donor, obtained from the stem cell graft. The TCR was taken from a human donor who donated a stem cell graft to a child with SCID. Recombination linked TRBV20-1 to TRBJ2-3; the junction holds 10 bases that match TRBD2. CDR3 region: CSARSSGGAWGDTQYF. The DNA is as follows: TGCAGTGCTAGATCCAGCGGGGGGGCCTGGGGAGATACGCAGTATTTT.